The clone carrying this T cell receptor beta chain was seen more than once but under ten times. Antigen unknown. This specimen belongs to a study of T cell repertoires in cytomegalovirus infection. The wider study: HLA-B-restricted CMV epitopes that are well studied were used alongside recently identified HLA-C-restricted ones. Study outcomes and limitations: Identification of carriers of CMV plus the relevant HLA was performed using cumulative public TCR beta family frequency.

V lost 1 base, J lost 5 bases, and 18 bases lay in between. From germline, CDR1 is LGHNA and CDR2 YNFKEQ. The CDR3 totals 16 residues. TCRdb processed the reads anew with MiXCR; each CDR3 protein has one entry. Among 400,000 to 600,000 distinct CDR3 sequences listed, approximately 40% were seen once. The source of this sequence is a human donor in good health (CMV status not recorded). Some clones in this sample may be carry-over from other donors' samples. Material: cultured PBMCs, obtained from culture after CMV antigen stimulation. The V and J genes are TRBV4-2 and TRBJ2-7; TRBD1 is a possible D gene (6 bases). The CDR3 loop reads CASSQGNRVAENEQYF. As DNA, the CDR3 is TGTGCCAGCAGCCAAGGTAACAGGGTGGCAGAAAACGAGCAGTACTTC.